The entry below gives a single TCR beta chain sequence along with its context. Its antigen is currently unknown. With ipilimumab providing CTLA-4 blockade, focal radiation was administered to patients who had chemo-refractory metastatic non-small-cell lung cancer. The sample originates from a study of radiotherapy plus CTLA-4 blockade in lung cancer. About the research overall: The study recorded objective responses in less than 20% of patients and disease control in around 33%.

Study-wide results and caveats: The authors reported that early blood T cell clone dynamics, with interferon-beta, best predicted response. TCR clones from tumors expanded in blood after radiotherapy plus ipilimumab.

The protocol was immunoSEQ multiplex PCR, while the TCRdb copy is restricted to in-frame clones and leaves out a portion. The top ten clones hold 2.4% of a sample with roughly 100,000 clones, approximately 81% of them seen once. The V end lost 2 bases, the J end lost 4 bases, and 6 bases lay between the germline ends. Germline V lookup: CDR1 SQVTM, CDR2 ANQGSEA. The length of the CDR3 is 12 residues. The sequencing here drew on peripheral blood, taken from a patient treated with radiotherapy plus ipilimumab. The V gene is TRBV29-1, the J gene TRBJ1-3; no reliable D call. The TCR originated in a human donor with non-small cell lung cancer that progressed on radiotherapy plus ipilimumab. Some clones in this sample may be carry-over from other donors' samples. The CDR3 loop reads CSVESAGNTIYF. The CDR3 bases are TGCAGCGTTGAATCGGCGGGAAACACCATATATTTT.